One sample yielded the 7 T cell receptor beta chains listed below, sequenced in a study of T cells after posttransplantation cyclophosphamide. Sequencing used immunoSEQ multiplex PCR; TCRdb keeps in-frame clones, though not all of them. The data show just over 65,000 clones, 93% seen once. The material sequenced was PBMCs. Receptor source: a woman in her 30s in good health and a related stem cell transplant donor.

V usage is TRBV5-1 and J usage is TRBJ2-7, with unresolved D. Trimming left V 0 bases short and J 3 bases short, with 7 bases between. CDR1 is SGHRS and CDR2 is YFSETQ in the germline V gene. This CDR3 spans 13 amino acids. CDR3 protein: CASSLESGYEQYF. DNA of the CDR3: TGCGCCAGCAGCTTGGAGTCCGGCTACGAGCAGTACTTC.

The J gene is TRBJ1-1, the V gene TRBV29-1, with D unresolved. Trimming shortened V by 4 bases and J by 1 base, and 4 bases separated the two germline ends. This CDR3 spans 11 amino acids. In germline, CDR1 is SQVTM, CDR2 ANQGSEA. The CDR3 spells CSVVPNTEAFF. CDR3 bases: TGCAGCGTTGTACCGAACACTGAAGCTTTCTTT.

V gene TRBV7-8 combines with J gene TRBJ1-4; D not certain. The CDR3 spans 17 residues. Per germline, CDR1 SGHVS and CDR2 FQNEAQ. With 5 bases removed from V and 8 bases from J, the gap between germline ends came to 24 bases. The CDR3 bases are TGTGCCAGCAGCCCACTGAGGGTATCGGCAGTTACGGAAAAACTGTTTTTT. Translated, it gives CASSPLRVSAVTEKLFF.

The chain employs TRBV4-3 and TRBJ2-2; D may match TRBD1 or TRBD2 (6 bases each). The V end lost 1 base, the J end lost 7 bases, and 13 bases lay between the germline ends. This CDR3 has 15 residues. Germline V CDR1 and CDR2: LGHNA, YSLEER. The DNA of the CDR3 is TGCGCCAGCAGCCAAGTCGGGGGCGTAGACGGGGAGCTGTTTTTT. Amino acids: CASSQVGGVDGELFF.

The chain recombines TRBV11-2 with TRBJ2-7; D is possibly TRBD1 (6 bases). V lost 5 bases and J lost 3, with 8 bases in between. The CDR3 contains 12 residues. CDR1 is SGHAT, CDR2 FQNNGV, per germline. The CDR3 here is CASSAQGYEQYF. In nucleotides, the CDR3 is TGTGCCAGCAGCGCACAGGGCTACGAGCAGTACTTC.

The rearrangement links TRBV5-6 to TRBJ2-3; perhaps TRBD2 as D (5 bases). Trimming took 3 bases from V and 1 from J, leaving 15 bases between them. Germline-derived CDR1 and CDR2 are SGHDT and YYEEEE. The CDR3 runs 16 residues. This CDR3 reads CASSSDLAGGTDTQYF. CDR3 in DNA: TGTGCCAGCAGCTCGGACTTAGCCGGCGGCACAGATACGCAGTATTTT.

V is TRBV11-1 and J is TRBJ1-1; D call uncertain. The CDR3 runs 14 residues. The germline V gene encodes CDR1 SGHAT and CDR2 FQDESV (reference sequence). V dropped 5 bases and J dropped 5 bases, with 15 bases sitting between them. CDR3 sequence: CASSLGPVRTEAFF. DNA of the CDR3: TGTGCCAGCAGCCTAGGGCCGGTAAGGACTGAAGCTTTCTTT.